Listed below are T cell receptor beta chains from one sample, sequenced in a study of low-dose radiotherapy and immunotherapy resistance in tumors. Each CDR3 protein gets one entry after TCRdb re-called the reads with MiXCR. The sample lists roughly 90,000 distinct CDR3 sequences, 20% to 25% occurring once. Here the sequenced sample was PBMCs, taken after low-dose radiotherapy plus immunotherapy. Every receptor here comes from a female donor with ovarian cancer. CDR3s include the opening cysteine and the closing phenylalanine or tryptophan. The order of the fields is D gene, V gene, CDR3 length, J gene, clone size, CDR3 protein, CDR3 DNA. A D gene is named only where the DNA matches it firmly. The size of a clone is reported for some rows only, either as once, few or many, or as a class for expanded clones.

>TRBD1|TRBV27|17|TRBJ2-1|many
CASSLSFRQGHNNEQFF
TGTGCCAGCAGTTTATCATTTCGACAGGGCCATAACAATGAGCAGTTCTTC
>TRBD2|TRBV30|14|TRBJ2-1|many
CAYASGGSYNEQFF
TGTGCCTACGCTAGCGGAGGGTCCTACAATGAGCAGTTCTTC
>-|TRBV6-1|13|TRBJ1-2|many
CASSYSETDGYTF
TGTGCCAGCAGTTACTCGGAGACAGATGGCTACACCTTC
>-|TRBV28|14|TRBJ2-7|many
CASSLGTVSYEQYF
TGTGCCAGCAGTTTAGGTACAGTCTCCTACGAGCAGTACTTC
>-|TRBV27|13|TRBJ2-1|many
CASSFGTNNEQFF
TGTGCCAGCAGTTTCGGGACCAACAATGAGCAGTTCTTC
>-|TRBV28|15|TRBJ2-5|many
CASTHLLAGQETQYF
TGTGCCAGCACTCACCTCCTCGCAGGGCAAGAGACCCAGTACTTC
>-|TRBV9|14|TRBJ1-2|many
CASSVGEGPYGYTF
TGTGCCAGCAGCGTAGGGGAGGGTCCCTATGGCTACACCTTC
>-|TRBV4-2|13|TRBJ1-1|many
CASSPRGWTEAFF
TGTGCCAGCAGCCCAAGGGGGTGGACTGAAGCTTTCTTT
>-|TRBV5-4|15|TRBJ1-4|many
CASSLDLDRNEKLFF
TGTGCCAGCAGCCTCGACCTTGACAGAAATGAAAAACTGTTTTTT
>TRBD2|TRBV6-2/TRBV6-3|15|TRBJ2-5|-
CASSYPGLAGETQYF
TGTGCCAGCAGTTACCCGGGACTAGCGGGAGAGACCCAGTACTTC
>TRBD1|TRBV19|14|TRBJ1-6|many
CASSAGTGRSPLHF
TGTGCCAGTAGTGCTGGGACAGGGAGGTCACCCCTCCACTTT
>TRBD2|TRBV7-2|17|TRBJ2-7|-
CASSLVVSGSQQYEQYF
TGTGCCAGCAGCTTAGTGGTTAGCGGGAGTCAACAGTACGAGCAGTACTTC
>-|TRBV5-1|16|TRBJ2-7|many
CASSLYPSSAAYEQYF
TGCGCCAGCAGCCTTTACCCCTCTAGCGCAGCCTACGAGCAGTACTTC
>TRBD1|TRBV9|17|TRBJ1-4|many
CASSPHDRGSANEKLFF
TGTGCCAGCAGCCCCCACGACAGGGGGTCGGCTAATGAAAAACTGTTTTTT
>TRBD2|TRBV30|15|TRBJ2-1|many
CAGIGLAGFNNEQFF
TGTGCCGGGATAGGACTAGCGGGATTCAACAATGAGCAGTTCTTC
>TRBD1|TRBV20-1|16|TRBJ2-5|many
CSAEPPGQGSEETQYF
TGCAGTGCCGAACCCCCGGGACAGGGGTCGGAAGAGACCCAGTACTTC
>-|TRBV6-2/TRBV6-3|13|TRBJ2-5|many
CASSGQLQETQYF
TGTGCCAGCAGTGGACAGCTTCAAGAGACCCAGTACTTC
>TRBD1|TRBV11-2|16|TRBJ2-2|many
CASSGWAGGGAGELFF
TGTGCCAGCAGCGGCTGGGCAGGGGGCGGCGCCGGGGAGCTGTTTTTT
>TRBD1|TRBV7-8|15|TRBJ2-1|few
CASSLFDRGGGEQFF
TGTGCCAGCAGCTTGTTCGACAGGGGCGGAGGTGAGCAGTTCTTC
>-|TRBV12-3/TRBV12-4|13|TRBJ1-5|many
CASSLEMGSAQHF
TGTGCCAGCAGTCTTGAGATGGGGTCGGCCCAGCATTTT
>-|TRBV14|17|TRBJ2-1|many
CASSQAAQGLSYNEQFF
TGTGCCAGCAGCCAAGCCGCCCAGGGGCTTAGCTACAATGAGCAGTTCTTC
>-|TRBV5-4|14|TRBJ2-3|few
CASSLVQGTDTQYF
TGTGCCAGCAGCTTGGTACAGGGCACAGATACGCAGTATTTT
>-|TRBV24-1|13|TRBJ2-5|many
CATSGAGRETQYF
TGTGCCACCAGTGGCGCAGGAAGAGAGACCCAGTACTTC
>TRBD1|TRBV28|19|TRBJ2-7|many
CASSFIEPVRDRGSYEQYF
TGTGCCAGCAGTTTCATCGAGCCTGTACGGGACAGGGGGTCCTACGAGCAGTACTTC
>-|TRBV9|14|TRBJ2-5|many
CASSSGTNQETQYF
TGTGCCAGCAGCTCCGGGACAAACCAAGAGACCCAGTACTTC
>-|TRBV5-6|14|TRBJ2-7|many
CASTRGTLIYEQYF
TGTGCCAGCACCAGAGGAACCCTAATCTACGAGCAGTACTTC
>-|TRBV5-1|13|TRBJ2-3|few
CASSIPGRDTQYF
TGCGCCAGCAGTATTCCGGGCCGAGATACGCAGTATTTT
>-|TRBV18|11|TRBJ1-1|many
CASSLQSEAFF
TGTGCCAGCTCACTGCAGAGTGAAGCTTTCTTT
>TRBD2|TRBV6-2/TRBV6-3|15|TRBJ2-1|many
CASSRSGRNINEQFF
TGTGCCAGCAGCCGGAGCGGGAGGAACATAAATGAGCAGTTCTTC
>-|TRBV2|12|TRBJ1-2|many
CASIQGNYGYTF
TGTGCCAGCATACAGGGCAACTATGGCTACACCTTC